This T cell receptor beta chain comes out of a study of blood T cell repertoires in COVID-19 (TCRdb year 2020). With respect to the entire study: Collaborator samples came from the United States, Italy and Spain and covered acute and convalescent phases of COVID-19. The repertoires were made available in a free public database intended to serve as a resource for research on the immune response to SARS-CoV-2. The samples were drawn from the first 160 participants of the ongoing ImmuneRACE study and from over a thousand subjects provided by 6 global collaborators. Subjects who had been exposed to COVID-19, were actively infected with it, or had recovered from it provided the deeply sampled blood TCRbeta repertoires that made up the dataset. The prospective study material was composed of cDNA or gDNA derived from T cells, B-cell-depleted T cells, or PBMCs. A de-identified subject ID, COVID-19 status, age in years and sex were almost always included in the sample metadata. Where available, HLA class I and class II types were obtained from metadata supplied by the sample provider rather than from assay-based typing.

From its cysteine to its phenylalanine, the CDR3 spans 15 amino acids. Kept here is only the CDR3 DNA, which spans 45 bases and is read in frame from base 1. The V end loses 0 bases and the J end loses 3 bases, and a stretch of 10 bases separates them. From the germline V gene, CDR1 is SGHTS and CDR2 is YDEGEE. The immunoSEQ Assay, a bias-controlled multiplex PCR, was used to amplify TCRbeta CDR3 regions from genomic DNA. Concerning the study's data processing: Nucleated cell counts per sample were estimated from amplification of reference gene primers within the assay. To quantify the absolute abundance of each unique TCRbeta CDR3 rearrangement, sequence reads were collapsed and filtered. Productive Simpson clonality was computed per sample as the square root of Simpson's diversity index over productive rearrangements. What TCRdb holds here is the immuneACCESS table cut down to in-frame rearrangements. Part of the clones is not present; checked against another copy, under half of the missing clones reflect an unresolved V gene, and the others are unexplained. Clone size and V and J calls were adopted from that table, with D and trimming inferred from the DNA. The sample table shows under 250,000 clones, and around nine tenths are seen once. The leading ten clones occupy approximately 1.5% of the sample.

A second Seattle source provided samples from volunteer blood donors who had recovered from COVID-19. Each collaborating institution followed its own protocols to collect whole blood in K2EDTA tubes. Collaborator samples were shipped for TCRbeta analysis as frozen whole blood, isolated PBMCs, or DNA extracted from either sample type. This clone showed up just once. Its antigen target is currently unknown. The input lacks base qualities; no much larger clone sits a single base away. Paper-wide results and their limitations: The amount of clinical and demographic metadata varied by source and participant and was provided uncurated.

The V gene is TRBV5-8 and the J gene is TRBJ1-5; the D gene identity is not certain. This sequence was found in a woman aged 60-75 years who had recovered from COVID-19. The specimen was peripheral blood. Read as DNA, the sequence is TGTGCCAGCAGCTTGGCAGATCTTTTCAATCAGCCCCAGCATTTT. Protein translation: CASSLADLFNQPQHF.